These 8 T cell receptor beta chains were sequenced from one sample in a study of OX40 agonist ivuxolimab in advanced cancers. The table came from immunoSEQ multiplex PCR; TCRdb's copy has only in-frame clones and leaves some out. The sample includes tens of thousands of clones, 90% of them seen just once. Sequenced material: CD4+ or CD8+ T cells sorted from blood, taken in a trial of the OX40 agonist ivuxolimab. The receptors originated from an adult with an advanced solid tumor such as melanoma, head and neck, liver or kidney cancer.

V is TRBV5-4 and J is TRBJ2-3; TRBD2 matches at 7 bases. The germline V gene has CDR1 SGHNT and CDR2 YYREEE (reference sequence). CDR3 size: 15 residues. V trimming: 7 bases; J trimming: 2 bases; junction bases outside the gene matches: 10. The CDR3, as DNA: TGTGCCAGCGGGCCCGGGGGGAGAATCACAGATACGCAGTATTTT. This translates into CASGPGGRITDTQYF.

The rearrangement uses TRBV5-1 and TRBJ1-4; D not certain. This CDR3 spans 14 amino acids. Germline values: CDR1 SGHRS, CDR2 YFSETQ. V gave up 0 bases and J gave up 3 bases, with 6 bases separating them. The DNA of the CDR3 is TGCGCCAGCAGCTTGGAGTGGGCTAATGAAAAACTGTTTTTT. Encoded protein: CASSLEWANEKLFF.

CDR3 in DNA: TGTGCCAGCAGCTTGGCGCAGCGCACAGATACGCAGTATTTT. It encodes CASSLAQRTDTQYF. The rearrangement joins TRBV5-4 to TRBJ2-3; D ambiguous. The CDR3 length is 14 residues. Germline CDR1 and CDR2: SGHNT and YYREEE (reference sequence). Between the trimmed V and J ends, which lost 0 bases and 1 base, there was a span of 6 bases.

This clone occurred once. The DNA of the CDR3 is TGTGCCAGCAGCCCCTTAGACCCGGGACAGGGGTCACCCCTCCACTTT. Its translation is CASSPLDPGQGSPLHF. This chain joins TRBV7-6 and TRBJ1-6; the match to TRBD1 covers 10 bases. Germline lookup yields CDR1 SGHVS and CDR2 FNYEAQ. The CDR3 totals 16 residues. V lost 5 bases and J lost 10; bases outside the gene matches: 11.

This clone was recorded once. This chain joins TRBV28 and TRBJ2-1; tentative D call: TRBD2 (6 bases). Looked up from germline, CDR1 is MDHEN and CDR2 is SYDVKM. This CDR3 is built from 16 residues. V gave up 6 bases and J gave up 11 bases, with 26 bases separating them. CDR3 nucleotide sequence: TGTGCCAGCAGAGCCGGGATAGCGGAGCCTTTTAAGAAGCAGTTCTTC. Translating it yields CASRAGIAEPFKKQFF.

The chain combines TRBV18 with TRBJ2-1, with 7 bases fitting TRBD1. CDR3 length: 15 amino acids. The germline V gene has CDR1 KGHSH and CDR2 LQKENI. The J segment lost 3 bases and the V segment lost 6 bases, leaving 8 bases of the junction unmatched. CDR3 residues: CASSPGTDYYNEQFF. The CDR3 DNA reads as TGTGCCAGCTCCCCAGGGACAGACTACTACAATGAGCAGTTCTTC.

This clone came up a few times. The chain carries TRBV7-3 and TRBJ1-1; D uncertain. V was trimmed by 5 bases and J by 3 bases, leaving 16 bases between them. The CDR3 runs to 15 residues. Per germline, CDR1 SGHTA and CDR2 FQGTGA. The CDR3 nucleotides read TGTGCCAGCAGCACCAACACGGCGAGGGACACTGAAGCTTTCTTT. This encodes CASSTNTARDTEAFF.

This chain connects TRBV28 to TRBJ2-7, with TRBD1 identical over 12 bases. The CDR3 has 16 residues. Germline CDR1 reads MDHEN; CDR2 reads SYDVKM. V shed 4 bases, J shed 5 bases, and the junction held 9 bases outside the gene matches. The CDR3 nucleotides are TGTGCCAGCAGTTACCTACCGGGACAGGGGGCCCACGAGCAGTACTTC. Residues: CASSYLPGQGAHEQYF.